The clone carrying this T cell receptor beta chain has just a few counts. Its antigen remains unknown. TCRdb reprocessed the reads via MiXCR and lists one record per CDR3 protein. The sample carries around 350,000 distinct CDR3 sequences, less than 20% recorded once. The sample belongs to a study of T cell repertoires in cytomegalovirus infection. Study at large: Both CMV infection and a matching HLA type were indicated by public TCR beta signatures. Points from the study as a whole: Cumulative frequency (of public TCR beta family members) identified carriers of CMV plus the relevant HLA. HLA-C-restricted TCR beta clonotypes specific for CMV led the ex vivo response.

Germline V CDR1 and CDR2: ENHRY, SYGVKD. The ends were cut back, 1 base at V and 1 base at J, with 10 bases in the middle. This CDR3 comprises 15 residues. The clonotype comes from a human donor in good health (CMV status not recorded). Some clones in this sample may be carry-over from other donors' samples. This chain uses TRBV10-3 with TRBJ1-1; D is perhaps TRBD1 (6 bases). Sequenced sample: PBMCs. CDR3 nucleotides: TGTGCCATCAGTGAGTGGGGGGCGGGGAACACTGAAGCTTTCTTT. Amino acids: CAISEWGAGNTEAFF.